This T cell receptor beta chain was found in a study of blood T cell repertoires in COVID-19. Study-wide context: The United States, Italy and Spain supplied acute and convalescent COVID-19 samples. PBMCs, B-cell-depleted T cells, or T cells were the source of the cDNA or gDNA that made up the material.

Authors' data handling: Reference gene primer amplification in the assay estimated nucleated cell counts. Using immunoSEQ multiplex PCR, the repertoire was profiled, and TCRdb retains in-frame clones only, with some absent. V and J calls and clone size are copied from that table; D and trimming were computed from the DNA. In the table there are 95,000 to 120,000 clones, about 88% of which are singletons. The ends lost 6 bases at V and 0 bases at J; junction bases unmatched: 15. Germline CDR1 and CDR2: SQVTM and ANQGSEA. This CDR3 comprises 17 residues. The chain links TRBV29-1 to TRBJ2-5, with 8 bases fitting TRBD2. The TCR originated in a middle-aged man with acute or convalescent COVID-19. Sequencing was done on a sample of peripheral blood. The CDR3 loop is CSVKRATSAMYQETQYF. CDR3 bases: TGCAGCGTCAAAAGGGCGACTAGCGCCATGTACCAAGAGACCCAGTACTTC.